Here is one TCR beta chain with its context. Its antigen is unknown. Within one base of it there is no much larger clone, and no base qualities were kept. The source of the sample is a study of T cell changes during pregnancy in multiple sclerosis (dated by TCRdb to the late 2010s). At the level of the whole study: Changes in the T cell repertoire over the course of pregnancy were examined in this study in women with multiple sclerosis.

There are 14 amino acids in the CDR3, from cysteine to phenylalanine inclusive. Only the CDR3 portion is preserved as DNA: 42 bases, with reading frame beginning at the first base. For this chain, trimming is 3 bases at the V end and 5 bases at the J end, and the number of junction bases without a gene match is 2. In the germline V gene (reference sequence), CDR1 corresponds to SEHNR and CDR2 to FQNEAQ. Library preparation used the immunoSEQ multiplex PCR assay. TCRdb stores this immuneACCESS table with in-frame sequences only. Part of the clones is absent; in the studies checked, under half of the shortfall reflects unresolved V genes, and no reason is known for the rest. The table for this sample lists tens of thousands of clones; under 95% of them were counted only once. Of the sample, 0.4% to 0.5% is held by the ten largest clones.

The source is a female donor with multiple sclerosis, enrolled in a pregnancy study. The sample here was CD4+ T cells from peripheral blood mononuclear cells, taken after pregnancy. The chain employs TRBV7-9 and TRBJ1-4; TRBD1 lines up with 8 middle nucleotides. The nucleotides are TGTGCCAGCAGCTTGAGACAGGGGAATGAAAAACTGTTTTTT. Translation gives CASSLRQGNEKLFF. Joined to the reference TRBV7-9 and TRBJ1-4 proteins, this CDR3 gives the full variable domain: DTGVSQNPRHKITKRGQNVTFRCDPISEHNRLYWYRQTLGQGPEFLTYFQNEAQLEKSRLLSDRFSAERPKGSFSTLEIQRTEQGDSAMYLCASSLRQGNEKLFFGSGTQLSVL.